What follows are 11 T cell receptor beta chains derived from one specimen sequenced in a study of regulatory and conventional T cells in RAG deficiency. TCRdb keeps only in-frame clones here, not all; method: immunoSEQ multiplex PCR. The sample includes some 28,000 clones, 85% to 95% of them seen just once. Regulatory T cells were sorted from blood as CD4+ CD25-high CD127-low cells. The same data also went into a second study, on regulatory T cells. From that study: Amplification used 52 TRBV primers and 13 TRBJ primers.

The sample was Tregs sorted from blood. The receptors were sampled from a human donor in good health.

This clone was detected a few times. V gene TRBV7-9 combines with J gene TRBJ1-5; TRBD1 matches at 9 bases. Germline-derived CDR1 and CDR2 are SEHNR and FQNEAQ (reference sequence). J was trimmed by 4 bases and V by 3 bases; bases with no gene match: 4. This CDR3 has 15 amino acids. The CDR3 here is CASSLGQGVNQPQHF. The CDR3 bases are TGTGCCAGCAGCTTGGGACAGGGCGTGAATCAGCCCCAGCATTTT.

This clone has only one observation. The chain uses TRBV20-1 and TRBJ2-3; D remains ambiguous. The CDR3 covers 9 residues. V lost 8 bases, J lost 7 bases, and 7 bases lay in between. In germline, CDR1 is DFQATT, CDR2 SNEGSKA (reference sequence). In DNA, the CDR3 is TGCAGTCCCGGGCATACGCAGTATTTT. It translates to CSPGHTQYF.

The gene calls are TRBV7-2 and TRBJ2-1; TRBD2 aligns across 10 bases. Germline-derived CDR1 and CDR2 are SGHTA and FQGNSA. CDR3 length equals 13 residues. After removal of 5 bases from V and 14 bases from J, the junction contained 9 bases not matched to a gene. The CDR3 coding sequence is TGTGCCAGCAGCCCCACTCTAGCGGGGGAAAAGTTCTTC. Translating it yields CASSPTLAGEKFF.

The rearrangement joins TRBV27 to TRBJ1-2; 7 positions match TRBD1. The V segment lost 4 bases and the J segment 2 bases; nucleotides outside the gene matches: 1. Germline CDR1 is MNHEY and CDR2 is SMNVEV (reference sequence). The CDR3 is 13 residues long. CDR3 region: CASSWGQNYGYTF. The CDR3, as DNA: TGTGCCAGCAGTTGGGGACAGAACTATGGCTACACCTTC.

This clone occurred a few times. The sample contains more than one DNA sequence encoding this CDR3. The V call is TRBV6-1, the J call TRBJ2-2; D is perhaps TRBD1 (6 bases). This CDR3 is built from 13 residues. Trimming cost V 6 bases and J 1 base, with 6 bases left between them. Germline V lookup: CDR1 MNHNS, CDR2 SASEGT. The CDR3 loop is CASRDRNTGELFF. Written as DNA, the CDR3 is TGTGCCAGCAGGGACAGGAACACCGGGGAGCTGTTTTTT.

The CDR3 loop reads CASSINSYGYTF. CDR3 in DNA: TGTGCCAGCAGCATCAACAGCTATGGCTACACCTTC. The rearrangement links TRBV7-2 to TRBJ1-2; D not certain. V shed 5 bases and J shed 4 bases, with 8 bases lying between them. Germline loops: CDR1 SGHTA, CDR2 FQGNSA. This CDR3 spans 12 amino acids.

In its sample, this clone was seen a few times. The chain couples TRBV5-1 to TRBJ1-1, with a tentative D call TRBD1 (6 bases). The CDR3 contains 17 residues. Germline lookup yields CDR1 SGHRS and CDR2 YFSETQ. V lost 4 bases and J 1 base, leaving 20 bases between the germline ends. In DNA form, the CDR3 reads TGCGCCAGCAGCGGGGGATTACAGGGAGGGGCGAACACTGAAGCTTTCTTT. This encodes CASSGGLQGGANTEAFF.

The CDR3 reads CASSLNSRFPDTQYF. The CDR3 DNA reads TGCGCCAGCAGTCTAAACTCTCGCTTTCCAGATACGCAGTATTTT. V and J are TRBV23-1 and TRBJ2-3, with no clear D. TRBV23-1 is filed as an ORF, its function uncertain. The CDR3 is 15 residues long. V lost 4 bases to trimming and J lost 4 bases, with 15 bases between them.

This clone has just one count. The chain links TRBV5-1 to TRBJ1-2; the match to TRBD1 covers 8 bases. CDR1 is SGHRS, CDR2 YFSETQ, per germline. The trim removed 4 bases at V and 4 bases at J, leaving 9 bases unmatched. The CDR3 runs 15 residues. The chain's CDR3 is CASSGTGTGLYGYTF. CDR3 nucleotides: TGCGCCAGCAGCGGTACCGGGACAGGACTCTATGGCTACACCTTC.

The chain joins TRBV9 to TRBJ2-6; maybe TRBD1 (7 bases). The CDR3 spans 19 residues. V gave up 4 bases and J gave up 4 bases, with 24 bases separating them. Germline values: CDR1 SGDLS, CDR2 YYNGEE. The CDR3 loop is CASSPNGGQSFSGANVLTF. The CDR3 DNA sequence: TGTGCCAGCAGCCCCAACGGGGGACAGTCCTTCTCCGGGGCCAACGTCCTGACTTTC.

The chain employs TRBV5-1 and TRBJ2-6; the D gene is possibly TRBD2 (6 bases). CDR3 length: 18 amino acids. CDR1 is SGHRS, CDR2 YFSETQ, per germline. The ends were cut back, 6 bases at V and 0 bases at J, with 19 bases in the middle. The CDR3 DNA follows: TGCGCCAGCACCCCCGGAGGGGCACAAAGCTCTGGGGCCAACGTCCTGACTTTC. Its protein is CASTPGGAQSSGANVLTF.